This T cell receptor (beta chain) derives from a study of T cells after yellow fever vaccination. Across the whole study: Preparing low-cell-number fractions relied on SMART-Seq v4 Ultra Low Input. Study observations and caveats: Reappearance after the booster was seen for most primary-vaccination clones, at 95% to 96% CD4 and about 90% CD8. By day 5 rather than day 15, the secondary response had peaked, though it was weaker. Some clonotypes were seen in both the CD4 and the CD8 compartments. These made up a small share and likely arose from convergent recombination.

A note on this clonotype: No antigen is known for it.

Trimming cost V 4 bases and J 2 bases, with 12 bases left between them. Germline CDR1 and CDR2: LNHDA and SQIVND (reference sequence). CDR3 length equals 15 residues. TCRdb analysed the 5' RACE reads with MiXCR anew, one entry per CDR3 protein. The sample consists of 300,000 to 450,000 distinct CDR3 sequences, approximately 5.7% of them appearing once. This TCR derives from a man aged 30-40 years who received the YFV17D yellow fever vaccine. The source material was PBMCs, sampled 5 days after the yellow fever booster vaccination. The V gene is TRBV19, the J gene TRBJ2-1; possible D gene TRBD1, 5 bases. The CDR3 DNA reads TGTGCCAGTAGTACGTCGGACAACCCCTACAATGAGCAGTTCTTC. Its protein product is CASSTSDNPYNEQFF.